This TCR beta chain was identified during a study of cytomegalovirus exposure and HLA in healthy donors. This clone has just one count. V lost 0 bases to trimming and J lost 6 bases; unmatched junction nucleotides: 6. Germline-derived CDR1 and CDR2 are LGHNA and YNFKEQ. This CDR3 is built from 16 residues. PCR primers comprised 60 Vbeta and 13 Jbeta primers. The assay was immunoSEQ multiplex PCR, and TCRdb's table has in-frame clones only and misses some. The sample has about 99,000 clones; roughly 78% are singletons. J is TRBJ2-7 and V is TRBV4-2, with TRBD1 matching 12 bases. The sequencing input was PBMCs. This receptor was identified in a woman aged 40 to 49 in good health and CMV-seronegative. CDR3 nucleotides: TGTGCCAGCAGCCAAGAAGGGACAGGGGGCTTTGGCGAGCAGTACTTC. Translating it yields CASSQEGTGGFGEQYF.